The clone carrying this T cell receptor beta chain was detected only a few times. The antigen remains unidentified. In the PCR, 60 Vbeta and 13 Jbeta primers were used. Clones were sequenced by immunoSEQ multiplex PCR, and TCRdb holds only the in-frame ones, with some missing. Of 100,000 to 150,000 clones listed, 6.5% to 9.5% are singletons. The sample belongs to a study of cytomegalovirus exposure and HLA in healthy donors. On the study more broadly: Most genotyped donors, 65% to 85% of more than 300, had Caucasian-associated genetic ancestry.

Study conclusions and caveats: Per a prior analysis, the majority of TCR beta V segments were productive roughly 87% or roughly 30% of the time.

The CDR3 sequence is 13 residues long. Germline V gives CDR1 SGHNT, CDR2 YYREEE (reference sequence). V lost 4 bases and J lost 4, with 12 bases in between. V and J are TRBV5-4 and TRBJ2-7; D perhaps matches TRBD1 (5 bases). Sequencing used PBMCs. The sequence was obtained from a middle-aged woman in good health and CMV-seropositive. CDR3 nucleotide sequence: TGTGCCAGCAGCAGGGGATCCGGGTACGAGCAGTACTTC. Its translation is CASSRGSGYEQYF. The entire variable domain, with the rest obtained from reference TRBV5-4 and TRBJ2-7, is as follows: ETGVTQSPTHLIKTRGQQVTLRCSSQSGHNTVSWYQQALGQGPQFIFQYYREEENGRGNFPPRFSGLQFPNYSSELNVNALELDDSALYLCASSRGSGYEQYFGPGTRLTVT.